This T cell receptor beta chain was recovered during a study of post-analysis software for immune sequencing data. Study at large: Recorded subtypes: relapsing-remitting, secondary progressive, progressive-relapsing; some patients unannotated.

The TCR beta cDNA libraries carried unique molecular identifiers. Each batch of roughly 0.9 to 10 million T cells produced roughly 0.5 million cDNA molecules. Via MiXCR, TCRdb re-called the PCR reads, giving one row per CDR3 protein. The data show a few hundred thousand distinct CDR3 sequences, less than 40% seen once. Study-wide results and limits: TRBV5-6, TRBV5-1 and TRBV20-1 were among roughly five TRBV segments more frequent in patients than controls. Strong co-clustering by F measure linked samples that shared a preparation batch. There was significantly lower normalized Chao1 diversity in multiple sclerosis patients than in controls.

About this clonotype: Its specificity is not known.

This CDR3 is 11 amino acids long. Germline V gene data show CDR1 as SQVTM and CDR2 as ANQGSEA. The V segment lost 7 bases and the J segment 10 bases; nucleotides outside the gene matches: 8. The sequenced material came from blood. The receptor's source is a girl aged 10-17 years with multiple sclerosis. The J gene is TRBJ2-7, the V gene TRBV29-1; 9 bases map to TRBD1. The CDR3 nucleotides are TGCAGCGGCGAACAGGGGGCTATCCAGTACTTC. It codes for CSGEQGAIQYF.